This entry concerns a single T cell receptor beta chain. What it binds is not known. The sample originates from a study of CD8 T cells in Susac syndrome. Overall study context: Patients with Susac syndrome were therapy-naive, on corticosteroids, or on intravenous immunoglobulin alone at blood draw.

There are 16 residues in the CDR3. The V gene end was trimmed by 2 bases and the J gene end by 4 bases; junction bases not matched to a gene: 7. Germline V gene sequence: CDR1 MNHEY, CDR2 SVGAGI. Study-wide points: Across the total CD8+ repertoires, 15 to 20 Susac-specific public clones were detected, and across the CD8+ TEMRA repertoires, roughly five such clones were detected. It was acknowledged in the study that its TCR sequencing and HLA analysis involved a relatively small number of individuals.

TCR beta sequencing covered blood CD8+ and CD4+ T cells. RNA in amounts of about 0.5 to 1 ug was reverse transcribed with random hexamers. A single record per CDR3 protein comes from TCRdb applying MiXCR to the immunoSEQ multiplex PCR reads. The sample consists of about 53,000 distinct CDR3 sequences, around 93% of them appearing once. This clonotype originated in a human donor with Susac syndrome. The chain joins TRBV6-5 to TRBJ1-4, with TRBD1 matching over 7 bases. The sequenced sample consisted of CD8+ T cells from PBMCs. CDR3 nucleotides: TGTGCCAGCAGTTACCTCCCAGGGGGGCTTAATGAAAAACTGTTTTTT. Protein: CASSYLPGGLNEKLFF.